The present T cell receptor beta chain was sequenced within a study of monozygotic twins with inflammatory bowel disease. As regards this clonotype: The antigen is unknown.

TCRdb reanalyzed the 5' RACE reads, giving one entry per CDR3 protein sequence and no DNA. Recorded for this sample: about 300,000 distinct CDR3 sequences. Study-wide results and limits: IBD patients carried less diverse TCRbeta repertoires (inverse Simpson) than healthy co-twins. Healthy twins showed more clonotype sharing with others than IBD patients, especially patients with disease activity.

The germline gives CDR1 SEHNR, CDR2 FQNEAQ (reference sequence). The CDR3 is made up of 14 amino acids. The clonotype comes from a human donor with ulcerative colitis or Crohn's disease, or a healthy co-twin of an affected twin (not recorded which). This chain connects TRBV7-9 to TRBJ2-5; TCRdb lists TRBD2, though no DNA is available to test this call. Sample: blood. CDR3 sequence: CASSLATPPKTQYF.